This section outlines one T cell receptor (beta chain) sequence together with its context. This sample is drawn from a study of cytomegalovirus exposure and HLA in healthy donors. Across the whole study: Of several hundred genotyped donors, around 80% grouped in the Caucasian-associated ancestry cluster.

Researchers ran the PCR with 60 Vbeta and 13 Jbeta primers. Assay used: immunoSEQ multiplex PCR; TCRdb lists only in-frame clones, some missing. The table includes around 60,000 clones, 70% to 90% detected once. V lost 7 bases to trimming and J lost 4 bases; unmatched junction nucleotides: 8. The CDR3 is 14 residues long. CDR1 is SGHRS, CDR2 YFSETQ, per germline. The sequenced sample was PBMCs. The gene calls are TRBV5-1 and TRBJ1-5, with 7 bases aligning to TRBD1. The sequence was obtained from a male donor in good health and CMV-seronegative. The DNA for the CDR3 is TGCGCCAGCTCGACCGGACAGGTAAATCAGCCCCAGCATTTT. Its translation is CASSTGQVNQPQHF.